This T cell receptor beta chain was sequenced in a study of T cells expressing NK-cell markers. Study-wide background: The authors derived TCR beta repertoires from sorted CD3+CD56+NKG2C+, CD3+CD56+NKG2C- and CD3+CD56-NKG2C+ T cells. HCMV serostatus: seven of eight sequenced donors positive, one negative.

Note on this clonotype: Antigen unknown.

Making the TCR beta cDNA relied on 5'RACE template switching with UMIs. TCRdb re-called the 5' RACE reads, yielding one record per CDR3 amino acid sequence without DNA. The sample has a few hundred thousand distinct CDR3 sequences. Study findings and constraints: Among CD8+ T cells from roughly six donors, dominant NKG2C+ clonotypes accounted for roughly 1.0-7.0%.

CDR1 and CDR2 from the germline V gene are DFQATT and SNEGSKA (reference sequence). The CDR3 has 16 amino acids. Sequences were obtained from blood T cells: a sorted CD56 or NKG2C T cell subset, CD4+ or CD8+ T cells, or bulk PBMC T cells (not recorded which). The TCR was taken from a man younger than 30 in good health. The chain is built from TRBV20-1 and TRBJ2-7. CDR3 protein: CSARDERRISSYEQYF.